These 25 T cell receptor beta chains were all obtained from the same sample, sequenced in a study of T cell changes during pregnancy in multiple sclerosis. Assay used: immunoSEQ multiplex PCR; TCRdb lists only in-frame clones, some missing. Among about 52,000 clones, over 80% were seen once, and the ten largest hold less than 0.8%. The specimen comprised CD4+ T cells from peripheral blood mononuclear cells, sampled in the third trimester of pregnancy. Source of these receptors: a female donor with multiple sclerosis, enrolled in a pregnancy study.

This chain connects TRBV6-5 to TRBJ1-2; D ambiguous. Germline V lookup: CDR1 MNHEY, CDR2 SVGAGI. Trimming took off 2 bases at V and 6 bases at J, with 13 bases between the two ends. The CDR3 contains 14 residues. CDR3 nucleotides: TGTGCCAGCAGTTACCTTACTCTCGGGAATGGCTACACCTTC. Amino acid sequence: CASSYLTLGNGYTF.

The chain couples TRBV30 to TRBJ2-5; tentatively, D is TRBD1 (5 bases). Germline CDR1 is GTSNPN and CDR2 is SVGIG (reference sequence). Trimming shortened V by 7 bases and J by 4 bases, and 13 bases separated the two germline ends. The CDR3 is 12 amino acids. The CDR3 nucleotides read TGTGCCTTGGACACAGGATCAGAGACCCAGTACTTC. Its translation: CALDTGSETQYF.

This chain joins TRBV11-2 and TRBJ2-7; D possibly corresponds to TRBD1 (6 bases). This CDR3 is built from 13 residues. Germline CDR1 SGHAT, CDR2 FQNNGV. The V gene lost 1 base and the J gene lost 4 bases, with 8 bases spanning the gap. This chain's CDR3 is CASSLAQGYEQYF. The CDR3 nucleotides read TGTGCCAGCAGCTTAGCCCAGGGGTACGAGCAGTACTTC.

The gene calls are TRBV6-4 and TRBJ2-1, with 12 bases fitting TRBD1. V shed 7 bases and J 9 bases; nucleotides not matched to a gene: 7. Germline values: CDR1 MRHNA, CDR2 SNTAGT. The CDR3 runs to 14 residues. The CDR3: CASTRDRGRGEQFF. CDR3 nucleotides: TGTGCCAGCACCCGGGACAGGGGGCGTGGTGAGCAGTTCTTC.

This sequence joins TRBV7-3 and TRBJ2-5; maybe TRBD2 (6 bases). V gave up 0 bases and J gave up 6 bases, with 17 bases separating them. The CDR3 is 16 residues long. Germline CDR1 and CDR2: SGHTA and FQGTGA. Here the CDR3 DNA reads TGTGCCAGCAGCTTAACCCGCGGGATTTCCTGGCAGACCCAGTACTTC. It translates to CASSLTRGISWQTQYF. The whole variable domain, filled in from reference TRBV7-3 and TRBJ2-5, reads GAGVSQTPSNKVTEKGKYVELRCDPISGHTALYWYRQSLGQGPEFLIYFQGTGAADDSGLPNDRFFAVRPEGSVSTLKIQRTERGDSAVYLCASSLTRGISWQTQYFGPGTRLLVL.

This rearrangement joins TRBV11-2 to TRBJ1-1; D is possibly TRBD1 (5 bases). This CDR3 is 13 amino acids long. Germline V gives CDR1 SGHAT, CDR2 FQNNGV. V dropped 2 bases and J dropped 5 bases, with 9 bases sitting between them. The CDR3, as DNA: TGTGCCAGCAGCTTACGGGGGTTAACTGAAGCTTTCTTT. Amino acid sequence: CASSLRGLTEAFF.

This chain links TRBV28 with TRBJ2-7; D remains ambiguous. The CDR3 length is 11 residues. The germline V gene encodes CDR1 MDHEN and CDR2 SYDVKM. Trimming shortened V by 8 bases and J by 6 bases, and 11 bases separated the two germline ends. CDR3 region: CASLRFSEQYF. The CDR3 DNA reads as TGTGCCAGCTTGCGTTTCTCCGAGCAGTACTTC.

This chain joins TRBV5-8 and TRBJ2-5; tentatively, D is TRBD2 (7 bases). The CDR3 loop spans 15 amino acids. CDR1 and CDR2 (germline): SGHTS, YDEGEE. V shed 1 base and J shed 3 bases, with 13 bases lying between them. The CDR3 DNA reads as TGTGCCAGCAGCTTGCTAGGGGGGGGGAAAGAGACCCAGTACTTC. Translated: CASSLLGGGKETQYF.

This clone was counted once. The V call is TRBV5-6, the J call TRBJ2-5; no clear D. V lost 4 bases, J lost 3 bases, and 7 bases lay in between. Germline V gene sequence: CDR1 SGHDT, CDR2 YYEEEE. This CDR3 comprises 12 residues. Written as DNA, the CDR3 is TGTGCCAGCAGCCGTTATAAAGAGACCCAGTACTTC. Translating it yields CASSRYKETQYF.

This clone turned up a few times. The rearrangement uses TRBV6-1 and TRBJ1-1; D unclear. From germline, CDR1 is MNHNS and CDR2 SASEGT. Trimming removed 5 bases at V and 3 bases at J, with 10 bases between. CDR3 length: 13 amino acids. CDR3 amino acids: CASSWGVDTEAFF. CDR3 sequence (DNA): TGTGCCAGCAGTTGGGGAGTGGACACTGAAGCTTTCTTT.

This rearrangement joins TRBV2 to TRBJ1-6; 8 bases line up with TRBD1. CDR3 length equals 20 residues. V lost 4 bases, J lost 6 bases, and 20 bases stayed unmatched. Germline V gene sequence: CDR1 SNHLY, CDR2 FYNNEI. The CDR3 loop reads CASSGPADRGPLGTNSPLHF. The CDR3 region has the DNA TGTGCCAGCAGTGGCCCGGCCGACAGGGGTCCCCTGGGGACTAATTCACCCCTCCACTTT. Drawing the rest from reference TRBV2 and TRBJ1-6, the complete variable domain is EPEVTQTPSHQVTQMGQEVILRCVPISNHLYFYWYRQILGQKVEFLVSFYNNEISEKSEIFDDQFSVERPDGSNFTLKIRSTKLEDSAMYFCASSGPADRGPLGTNSPLHFGNGTRLTVT.

V usage is TRBV5-8 and J usage is TRBJ1-1, with 9 bases aligning to TRBD1. The CDR3 spans 16 residues. Germline-derived CDR1 and CDR2 are SGHTS and YDEGEE. The V and J ends lost 3 bases and 0 bases, in that order; junction bases with no gene match: 6. The CDR3 is CASSSRQGDLNTEAFF. The CDR3 DNA follows: TGTGCCAGCAGCTCCCGACAGGGGGACCTGAACACTGAAGCTTTCTTT.

Worth noting for this clone: A junction end diverges from the germline sequence, so it may reflect a read error. The V gene is TRBV7-7, the J gene TRBJ2-2; 9 nucleotides align to TRBD1. CDR1 is SSHAT, CDR2 FNYEAQ, per germline (reference sequence). This CDR3 has 16 residues. CDR3 residues: CASSIRTGENTGELFF. In DNA, the CDR3 is TGTGCTAGCAGCATTAGGACAGGGGAAAACACCGGGGAGCTGTTTTTT.

This chain uses TRBV18 with TRBJ2-3; a weak D match, TRBD1 (5 bases). Between the trimmed V and J ends, which lost 2 bases and 2 bases, there was a span of 8 bases. The CDR3 has 14 amino acids. Germline V gives CDR1 KGHSH, CDR2 LQKENI. This chain's CDR3 is CASSPVTATDTQYF. The CDR3 bases are TGTGCCAGCTCACCAGTGACAGCCACAGATACGCAGTATTTT.

DNA of the CDR3: TGTGCCAGCAGGCCAGGCGGGACAGTGAACACTGAAGCTTTCTTT. Translation: CASRPGGTVNTEAFF. The genes are TRBV2 and TRBJ1-1, with 7 positions matching TRBD1. CDR1 SNHLY and CDR2 FYNNEI come from the germline V gene. The CDR3 runs 15 residues. The V and J ends lost 6 bases and 0 bases, in that order; junction bases with no gene match: 7.

This chain uses TRBV14 with TRBJ1-1; no reliable D call. There are 15 residues in the CDR3. Germline CDR1 reads SGHDN; CDR2 reads FVKESK. Trimming stripped 2 bases from V and 2 bases from J, with 12 bases between. Here the CDR3 DNA reads TGTGCCAGCAGCCAATCTGGGAGCCTAAACACTGAAGCTTTCTTT. Its protein product is CASSQSGSLNTEAFF.

The chain uses TRBV19 and TRBJ1-1; D not certain. Deletions cut 8 bases from V and 5 bases from J, with 15 bases between. Looked up from germline, CDR1 is LNHDA and CDR2 is SQIVND (reference sequence). There are 13 residues in the CDR3. CDR3: CASQRRERTEAFF. The DNA for the CDR3 is TGTGCCAGTCAGCGGAGAGAGCGGACTGAAGCTTTCTTT. The full variable domain, its missing parts supplied by reference TRBV19 and TRBJ1-1, is DGGITQSPKYLFRKEGQNVTLSCEQNLNHDAMYWYRQDPGQGLRLIYYSQIVNDFQKGDIAEGYSVSREKKESFPLTVTSAQKNPTAFYLCASQRRERTEAFFGQGTRLTVV.

The V call is TRBV19, the J call TRBJ1-1; 8 nucleotides match TRBD1. The CDR3 is 13 amino acids. CDR1 and CDR2 from the germline V gene are LNHDA and SQIVND (reference sequence). The ends lost 6 bases at V and 5 bases at J; junction bases unmatched: 5. The CDR3 nucleotides read TGTGCCAGTAGACGGACAGGGCTAACTGAAGCTTTCTTT. Protein: CASRRTGLTEAFF.

This chain joins TRBV5-1 and TRBJ2-2; TRBD2 aligns across 7 bases. The CDR3 contains 15 residues. The V segment lost 0 bases and the J segment 5 bases; nucleotides outside the gene matches: 4. Germline V lookup: CDR1 SGHRS, CDR2 YFSETQ. DNA of the CDR3: TGCGCCAGCAGCTTGGCCGCGGGGGTTACCGGGGAGCTGTTTTTT. Its translation: CASSLAAGVTGELFF.

The genes are TRBV2 and TRBJ1-2; 7 bases map to TRBD1. The junction had 13 bases not matched to a gene; V was cut back by 8 bases and J by 1 base. Germline CDR1 and CDR2: SNHLY and FYNNEI. The CDR3 totals 16 residues. This CDR3 is CASAFRQGKNNYGYTF. The CDR3 region has the DNA TGTGCCAGCGCGTTTAGACAGGGAAAGAATAACTATGGCTACACCTTC.

This chain links TRBV27 with TRBJ2-1, with 10 bases identical to TRBD2. There are 16 residues in the CDR3. V shed 2 bases and J 7 bases; nucleotides not matched to a gene: 8. CDR1 and CDR2 (germline): MNHEY, SMNVEV (reference sequence). CDR3 region: CASSLGSGRGANEQFF. As DNA, the CDR3 is TGTGCCAGCAGTTTAGGGAGCGGGAGGGGGGCAAATGAGCAGTTCTTC.

This chain uses TRBV9 with TRBJ1-1, with D possibly being TRBD1 (6 bases). Germline V lookup: CDR1 SGDLS, CDR2 YYNGEE. Deletions cut 3 bases from V and 2 bases from J, with 11 bases between. There are 14 residues in the CDR3. CDR3 DNA sequence: TGTGCCAGCAGCGGGAACAGGGACAACACTGAAGCTTTCTTT. As protein: CASSGNRDNTEAFF.

V usage is TRBV5-8 and J usage is TRBJ1-2, with 8 bases fitting TRBD1. The V and J ends lost 2 bases and 2 bases, in that order; junction bases with no gene match: 5. Germline-derived CDR1 and CDR2 are SGHTS and YDEGEE. The CDR3 extends over 15 amino acids. In DNA, the CDR3 is TGTGCCAGCAGCTTCGACAGGGGCCCAAACTATGGCTACACCTTC. Its translation: CASSFDRGPNYGYTF.

V usage is TRBV5-4 and J usage is TRBJ2-1; D ambiguous. The CDR3 covers 14 residues. Germline CDR1 SGHNT, CDR2 YYREEE (reference sequence). Trimming took 1 base from V and 5 from J, leaving 10 bases between them. CDR3 nucleotide sequence: TGTGCCAGCAGCTTGACAGCTCAACACAATGAGCAGTTCTTC. This encodes CASSLTAQHNEQFF.

V and J are TRBV11-1 and TRBJ2-7; 10 positions agree with TRBD2. The CDR3 extends over 15 amino acids. The trim removed 4 bases at V and 1 base at J, leaving 4 bases unmatched. In germline, CDR1 is SGHAT, CDR2 FQDESV (reference sequence). CDR3 in amino acids: CASSSGLAASYEQYF. CDR3 nucleotide sequence: TGTGCCAGCAGCTCTGGACTAGCGGCGTCCTACGAGCAGTACTTC. Together with reference TRBV11-1 and TRBJ2-7, the CDR3 gives the full variable domain: EAEVAQSPRYKITEKSQAVAFWCDPISGHATLYWYRQILGQGPELLVQFQDESVVDDSQLPKDRFSAERLKGVDSTLKIQPAELGDSAMYLCASSSGLAASYEQYFGPGTRLTVT.